This paragraph reports one T cell receptor beta chain. Its antigen is not yet known. One base away there is no much larger clone; base qualities are not given. To prepare the library, the immunoSEQ multiplex PCR assay was applied. For the multiplex PCR, a mixture combining 60 forward primers for TCR Vbeta segments and 13 reverse primers for TCR Jbeta segments was used. A multiplex PCR assay on genomic DNA amplified the CDR3 region of rearranged TCR beta genes. The Illumina HiSeq System was used to sequence the amplified TCR beta libraries as 87-base-pair reads. The paper's data handling went like this. A later analysis tallied about 77 million unique TCR beta chains across the 600 to 700 repertoires, and about 10 million of those chains were shared by two or more donors. To remove PCR and sequencing errors, raw reads were error-corrected and collapsed into unique sequences using a nearest-neighbor algorithm that merged closely related sequences. CDR3 sequences were aligned to IMGT reference sequences to assign V, D and J gene segments. For a sequence to be retained, a match of at least six nucleotides to both a V gene segment and a J gene segment was required. Rearrangements were called productive when the CDR3 lacked stop codons and stayed in frame with V and J; all others were non-productive. CDR3 was defined by IMGT convention, running from the second conserved V-encoded cysteine to the conserved J-encoded phenylalanine. The earlier analysis of about 560 of the donors excluded any sequence lacking an unambiguous match to a single V gene segment. An earlier analysis of roughly 590 of the donors called V segments functional above 56.7% productive rearrangements and segregating when the between-donor standard deviation exceeded 5%. A statistical classification framework was built for diagnosing cytomegalovirus status from the catalog of TCR beta chain sequences. V and J gene assignment, in a later analysis, came from comparing TCR nucleotide sequences with IMGT/GENE-DB human TR gene sequences. The TCRdist pipeline was used in a later analysis to assign CDR3 sequences and most-parsimonious VDJ recombination scenarios. In a later analysis, each TCR beta chain was defined by its CDR3 amino acid sequence together with its V-gene family, and reads lacking a unique V-gene family were excluded. In a later analysis, 550 to 650 highly shared, low-generation-probability nucleotide sequences were removed to address suspected cross-contamination and a sequencing artifact. In a later analysis, a clonal expansion index for each public chain was calculated from normalized within-repertoire ranks of inferred template counts. A later analysis computed generation probabilities with a VDJ recombination model fitted to out-of-frame rearrangements, and checked the results against IGoR. In a later analysis, TCR-TCR, TCR-HLA and TCR-CMV co-occurrence was scored with hypergeometric tests, and a repertoire-size bias correction was applied to TCR pairs. A later analysis estimated false discovery rates by permuting HLA or CMV assignments 20 times. A later analysis grouped co-occurring TCRs with DBSCAN, adding TCRdist sequence similarity when clustering within HLA-allele-positive subsets. Co-occurrence clustering excluded repertoires with fewer than 30,000 or more than 120,000 public chains, plus five with anomalous nucleotide sharing. The clones in this table, taken by TCRdb from immuneACCESS, are in-frame only. Not every clone is retained; where verified, under half of the shortfall comes from an unresolved V gene, and the cause of the rest is unknown. V and J calls and clone size come straight from that table; D and trimming were deduced from the DNA. The sample contains about 70,000 clones, 80% to 90% of them found a single time. Clones ranked in the top ten supply 2% of the sample.

The cohort was made up of about 610 healthy bone marrow donors. At the time of sampling, all cohort members were nominally healthy, though unrecorded immune exposures were likely present. The donor was CMV seronegative and belonged to the group of 320 or so seronegative cohort members. A peripheral blood sample was collected from each donor, and TCR beta sequencing was performed on peripheral blood mononuclear cells. Genomic DNA extraction from the blood cell samples was performed with the Qiagen DNeasy Blood Extraction Kit. This sample was taken from a study of cytomegalovirus exposure and HLA in healthy donors (dated by TCRdb to 2015 to 2018). Study-level background: An earlier analysis of approximately 590 of the donors reported 250 to 350 Gb of sequence data and 117 million unique TCR beta sequences from 150 million to 200 million T cells. Among several hundred genotyped donors of the cohort, an average of roughly 230,000 unique TCR beta nucleotide sequences was sequenced per donor, of which approximately 18% were non-productive. A later genetic analysis used genome-wide SNP genotypes for 398 of the 666 donors, treating that subset as a discovery cohort. The study profiled the T cell repertoires of fewer than 850 subjects by immunosequencing and related them to cytomegalovirus serostatus. An early release that covered approximately 600 HLA-typed donors contained about 300 gigabases of sequencing data and around 80 million unique TCR sequences. Typing coverage varied by locus: about 620-630 donors for A, B, C, DRB1 and DQB1; about 520 for DQA1; around 610 for DPA1; roughly 470 for DPB1. Every repertoire in the discovery cohort had been generated on one and the same sequencing platform. The aim of the study was to test whether cataloging public T cell receptors could identify signatures of past pathogen exposure. A separate validation cohort of 100 to 150 different subjects was used in addition to the 666-subject first cohort. An earlier analysis of 587 of the donors applied high-throughput TCR beta sequencing to assess whether each TCR beta V gene segment acted as functional or pseudogenic. A later analysis re-analyzed previously published TCR beta repertoires from about 600 donors and added high-resolution HLA genotyping to study TCR occurrence patterns. Donor age, sex, ethnicity and CMV serostatus were compiled together with the repertoire data. The later analysis used no new phenotypic data to find candidate immune exposures, relying instead on TCR beta sequences and their occurrence across donors. Of the 398 genotyped donors, roughly 80% fell in the genetic ancestry cluster associated with self-reported Caucasian donors. HLA typing included class I and class II loci at four-digit resolution. Roughly 5 DR-DQ haplotypes were treated as single units for association and clustering because of strong linkage in the cohort. High-throughput TCR immunosequencing, statistical association of individual TCRs with disease status, and machine learning were combined to predict cytomegalovirus infection status.

Study-wide findings and limitations: The 87-base-pair reads could not distinguish some IMGT-functional V segments, including TRBV6-2 and TRBV6-3, so those segments were excluded. While some public TCRs were present in many individuals, most TCR sequences turned up only very rarely across donors. A cluster of highly shared sequence variants was judged likely to be a technical artifact of the sequencing pipeline. It was suggested by the authors that the approach could potentially be generalized to other disease states and immunological phenotypes. Strong co-occurrence of HLA alleles, especially DR and DQ, made assigning TCR associations to individual alleles difficult. In a later analysis, several top co-occurrence clusters were reported to appear linked to parvovirus B19, influenza, CMV and Epstein-Barr virus. V-gene and J-gene trimming of TCR beta chains was associated with a missense DCLRE1C variant in a later genetic analysis, and the association was replicated in an independent cohort. In a later genetic analysis, fewer N-insertions in productive TCRs were reported among donors in an Asian-associated ancestry cluster than the roughly 710-donor mean. In a later analysis, most CMV-associated TCR beta chains were found to appear HLA-restricted, with HLA associations seemingly driven largely by CMV exposure. This cohort had only TCR beta chains sequenced, and the lack of alpha or paired-chain data limited which features could be detected. The classifier was reported to diagnose cytomegalovirus status with high specificity and sensitivity in both the original cohort and the validation cohort. In a later analysis, HLA-associated TCR beta chains showed more clonal expansion and lower generation probabilities than non-associated chains that were equally common. A later analysis associated 16,951 TCR beta sequences with specific HLA alleles at a false discovery rate of 0.05. A total of fewer than 200 TCR beta chains were listed by the study as associated with cytomegalovirus. Immune exposure information for the cohort was limited to CMV serostatus. Linkage disequilibrium might explain the correlated functional status among segregating V segments, but an unknown experimental factor could not be excluded. Because counts were too low, about 18 rarely observed V segments, including chromosome 9 orphons, were excluded from the earlier analysis of 587 of the donors. HLA typing was unavailable for some donors at each locus, so association tests used only the typed subset. A further reported finding was that TCR beta sequences accurately predicted the HLA-A and HLA-B alleles for most subjects in the first cohort. In an earlier analysis of fewer than 700 of the donors, most TCR beta V segments appeared in productive rearrangements about 87% or about 30% of the time, broadly matching IMGT annotations. A later analysis found that TCR association rates varied across HLA loci, with DRB1 alleles showing the most associated TCRs and HLA-C alleles the fewest. In vitro tests confirmed that a few of the cytomegalovirus-associated TCR beta chains recognize cytomegalovirus antigens. Roughly uniform sequencing depth across donors was assumed in presence/absence analyses, although this assumption may not hold.

Trimming leaves V shorter by 3 bases and J shorter by 4 bases, with the junction holding 5 bases beyond the gene matches. The CDR3, from cysteine to phenylalanine, totals 15 residues. Just CDR3 DNA is preserved here, 45 bases in frame from base 1. CDR1 and CDR2 were assigned from the germline V gene as LGHNA and YSLEER. The sample was PBMCs. The sequence is built from TRBV4-3 and TRBJ1-2, with 10 bases in between that match TRBD1. This clonotype was sampled from a woman in her 30s in good health and CMV-seronegative. The nucleotides read TGCGCCAGCAGCCAGACAGGGGGCGCTTTCTATGGCTACACCTTC. Protein translation: CASSQTGGAFYGYTF.